This TCR beta chain derives from a study of blood T cell repertoires in COVID-19. The data were produced by immunoSEQ multiplex PCR, yet TCRdb's version contains in-frame clones alone and is incomplete. The sample holds some 30,000 clones, more than 75% seen once. Unmatched junction bases numbered 8, after V lost 5 bases and J lost 3 bases. This CDR3 spans 17 amino acids. Germline assignment: CDR1 SGHTA and CDR2 FQGTGA. The chain has TRBV7-3 and TRBJ2-2; 11 bases match TRBD2. The sequence was obtained from a man in his 70s with active or convalescent COVID-19. The sample comprised peripheral blood. The CDR3 DNA sequence: TGTGCCAGCAGCACTTCCGGGACTAGCGGTCACACCGGGGAGCTGTTTTTT. It codes for CASSTSGTSGHTGELFF.